The 9 T cell receptor beta chains below were found in one sample sequenced in a study of T-cell memory formation after mild COVID-19. TCRdb recomputed calls from the 5' RACE reads with MiXCR, one row per CDR3 protein. The sample records about 620,000 distinct CDR3 sequences, more than 15% being singletons. Sequencing used PBMCs or a T cell subset sorted from them (not recorded which). The receptors shown here come from an adult woman who had mild COVID-19 (a few samples of this study predate the infection). Cell type and time point are not known.

The chain has TRBV20-1 and TRBJ2-7, with D maybe TRBD1 (6 bases). From germline, CDR1 is DFQATT and CDR2 SNEGSKA (reference sequence). Trimming left V 6 bases short and J 0 bases short, with 15 bases between. The CDR3 is 14 amino acids. The CDR3 DNA sequence: TGCAGTGCCGGACCCGGGACATTCTCCTACGAGCAGTACTTC. Protein sequence: CSAGPGTFSYEQYF.

The table lists this clonotype with a few counts. J is TRBJ2-4 and V is TRBV7-9; D perhaps matches TRBD2 (6 bases). Germline V gives CDR1 SEHNR, CDR2 FQNEAQ (reference sequence). V lost 6 bases to trimming and J lost 9 bases, with 15 bases between them. The CDR3 consists of 13 residues. The CDR3 bases are TGTGCCAGCAGTCTTACTCCCGGGGGCATTCAGTACTTC. This sequence encodes CASSLTPGGIQYF.

The V and J genes are TRBV12-3 or TRBV12-4 and TRBJ1-2, with D possibly being TRBD1 (5 bases). V was pared by 8 bases and J by 5 bases, with 15 bases between. The length of the CDR3 is 13 residues. The CDR3 nucleotides are TGTGCCAGCGGCTGGGACTTAACTTATGGCTACACCTTC. This translates into CASGWDLTYGYTF.

There are a few counts of this clonotype. The chain couples TRBV20-1 to TRBJ2-2; D unclear. The V end was cut by 3 bases, the J end by 4 bases, with 18 bases between. This CDR3 spans 16 amino acids. Germline CDR1 DFQATT, CDR2 SNEGSKA (reference sequence). The CDR3 loop reads CSASQPAPQRTGELFF. The CDR3 DNA follows: TGCAGTGCTAGCCAACCGGCCCCCCAACGCACCGGGGAGCTGTTTTTT.

This chain joins TRBV25-1 and TRBJ2-1; 11 positions agree with TRBD2. The CDR3 consists of 17 residues. Trimming at V came to 1 base and at J to 4 bases, leaving 6 bases not matched to a gene. From germline, CDR1 is MGHDK and CDR2 SYGVNS. Here the CDR3 reads CASSEFSASGGYNEQFF. The CDR3, as DNA: TGTGCCAGCAGTGAATTCTCCGCTAGCGGGGGGTACAATGAGCAGTTCTTC.

This chain joins TRBV20-1 and TRBJ2-3, with 7 bases that match TRBD2. This CDR3 region has 12 residues. Germline loops: CDR1 DFQATT, CDR2 SNEGSKA (reference sequence). The CDR3 DNA reads TGCAGCCGGGGGGATAGCACAGATACGCAGTATTTT. Protein: CSRGDSTDTQYF.

The rearrangement links TRBV6-5 to TRBJ2-5; tentative D call: TRBD1 (7 bases). The germline V gene encodes CDR1 MNHEY and CDR2 SVGAGI. There are 15 residues in the CDR3. V gave up 0 bases and J gave up 5 bases, with 13 bases separating them. The CDR3 loop reads CASSYSAGGSETQYF. CDR3 coding DNA: TGTGCCAGCAGTTACTCGGCAGGGGGGTCGGAGACCCAGTACTTC.

The V and J genes are TRBV2 and TRBJ1-1; D is uncertain. The CDR3 spans 11 residues. The V end lost 4 bases, the J end lost 7 bases, and 7 bases lay between the germline ends. Per the germline V gene, CDR1 is SNHLY and CDR2 is FYNNEI. CDR3 bases: TGTGCCAGCAGTGGGTCTCGTGAAGCTTTCTTT. As protein: CASSGSREAFF.

This clonotype was counted between two and nine times. CDR3: CASTPIDGPRTDTQYF. Here the CDR3 DNA reads TGCGCCAGCACCCCAATAGATGGACCCCGCACAGATACGCAGTATTTT. The chain carries TRBV4-1 and TRBJ2-3; D ambiguous. Trimming pared 7 bases from V and 1 base from J, leaving 18 bases between. Germline V lookup: CDR1 MGHRA, CDR2 YSYEKL. The CDR3 length is 16 residues.